The next 22 T cell receptor beta chains were all read from a single sample in a study of blood T cell repertoires in COVID-19. Produced via immunoSEQ multiplex PCR; TCRdb's table is partial and in-frame only. The data contain approximately 40,000 clones, roughly 87% of them seen just once; the ten biggest clones take up approximately 5%. Specimen: peripheral blood. The receptors were sampled from a man aged 55 to 70 with COVID-19, enrolled during active disease.

V usage is TRBV28 and J usage is TRBJ2-1, with D perhaps TRBD1 (6 bases). In germline, CDR1 is MDHEN, CDR2 SYDVKM. The CDR3 is made up of 14 amino acids. V was pared by 7 bases and J by 3 bases, with 13 bases between. The CDR3 DNA reads as TGTGCCAGCACCCGAGTAGGGGGCTACAATGAGCAGTTCTTC. Its translation: CASTRVGGYNEQFF.

V gene TRBV6-2 or TRBV6-3 combines with J gene TRBJ1-2, with D tentatively TRBD1 (6 bases). Trimming stripped 4 bases from V and 5 bases from J, with 11 bases between. The CDR3 runs 13 residues. Germline CDR1 and CDR2: MNHEY and SVGEGT. The DNA of the CDR3 is TGTGCCAGCAGTTCCACAGGGCTGTATGGCTACACCTTC. Protein: CASSSTGLYGYTF.

This clone has a handful of counts. The chain is built from TRBV6-6 and TRBJ2-4; D is perhaps TRBD1 (6 bases). Trimming left V 6 bases short and J 7 bases short, with 13 bases between. The germline V gene has CDR1 MNHNY and CDR2 SVGAGI (reference sequence). The CDR3 has 13 amino acids. CDR3 sequence: CASSPIRGNIQYF. CDR3 sequence (DNA): TGTGCCAGCAGCCCCATCAGGGGTAACATTCAGTACTTC.

The chain recombines TRBV6-5 with TRBJ2-7, with a possible D match to TRBD2 (6 bases). Trimming took off 7 bases at V and 3 bases at J, with 13 bases between the two ends. From germline, CDR1 is MNHEY and CDR2 SVGAGI. The CDR3 extends over 13 amino acids. DNA of the CDR3: TGTGCCAGCAACCGGGACTTCATCTACGAGCAGTACTTC. Translating it yields CASNRDFIYEQYF.

This clone was counted only a few times. The chain couples TRBV19 to TRBJ2-2, with D possibly matching TRBD2 (6 bases). V lost 3 bases and J lost 4, with 9 bases in between. CDR1 is LNHDA and CDR2 is SQIVND in the germline V gene (reference sequence). This CDR3 is built from 14 residues. For the CDR3, the DNA is TGTGCCAGTAGTATTGGAGGGATCACCGGGGAGCTGTTTTTT. Residues: CASSIGGITGELFF.

The chain links TRBV7-8 to TRBJ2-3; 8 nucleotides align to TRBD2. V lost 1 base and J lost 6; bases outside the gene matches: 12. Germline-derived CDR1 and CDR2 are SGHVS and FQNEAQ. This CDR3 region has 17 residues. The CDR3 bases are TGTGCCAGCAGCTTAGTCCTAGCGGGTCGAGGGGCGGATACGCAGTATTTT. It encodes CASSLVLAGRGADTQYF.

This clone was picked up a small number of times. The rearrangement links TRBV6-6 to TRBJ1-4; 10 bases align to TRBD1. The germline gives CDR1 MNHNY, CDR2 SVGAGI (reference sequence). The CDR3 is made up of 17 amino acids. J was trimmed by 10 bases and V by 5 bases; bases with no gene match: 16. The CDR3 here is CASSPQSDGTGVVKLFF. DNA for the CDR3: TGTGCCAGCAGTCCACAGTCGGACGGGACAGGGGTAGTAAAACTGTTTTTT.

The chain has TRBV19 and TRBJ2-1; TRBD2 aligns across 7 bases. V dropped 3 bases and J dropped 10; count of bases not matched to a gene: 6. CDR3 length: 13 amino acids. Germline V gene data show CDR1 as LNHDA and CDR2 as SQIVND (reference sequence). Here the CDR3 reads CASSMSHGGEQFF. CDR3 bases: TGTGCCAGTAGTATGTCCCACGGGGGGGAGCAGTTCTTC.

This clone was picked up one time. The chain uses TRBV29-1 and TRBJ1-5; D remains unclear. CDR1 is SQVTM, CDR2 ANQGSEA, per germline. This CDR3 has 13 amino acids. V lost 1 base to trimming and J lost 5 bases, with 9 bases between them. CDR3 nucleotide sequence: TGCAGCGTTGAAGTGGGAGGCGATCAGCCCCAGCATTTT. It is translated as CSVEVGGDQPQHF. Combining the CDR3 with reference TRBV29-1 and TRBJ1-5 gives the whole variable domain SAVISQKPSRDICQRGTSLTIQCQVDSQVTMMFWYRQQPGQSLTLIATANQGSEATYESGFVIDKFPISRPNLTFSTLTVSNMSPEDSSIYLCSVEVGGDQPQHFGDGTRLSIL.

The chain couples TRBV6-5 to TRBJ1-1; TRBD1 matches 7 bases. CDR3 size: 14 residues. Germline values: CDR1 MNHEY, CDR2 SVGAGI. J was trimmed by 4 bases and V by 4 bases; bases with no gene match: 6. In DNA, the CDR3 is TGTGCCAGCAGTTCGACAGGGCAGGGCACTGAAGCTTTCTTT. Its translation is CASSSTGQGTEAFF.

The chain is built from TRBV19 and TRBJ2-4; 7 bases align to TRBD1. With 7 bases clipped from V and 8 bases from J, the junction kept 8 bases outside the gene matches. CDR1 and CDR2 (germline): LNHDA, SQIVND (reference sequence). The CDR3 runs 13 residues. CDR3 sequence: CASTSTGIHIQYF. CDR3 bases: TGTGCCAGTACCTCGACAGGGATTCACATTCAGTACTTC. The complete variable domain, with remaining parts taken from reference TRBV19 and TRBJ2-4, reads DGGITQSPKYLFRKEGQNVTLSCEQNLNHDAMYWYRQDPGQGLRLIYYSQIVNDFQKGDIAEGYSVSREKKESFPLTVTSAQKNPTAFYLCASTSTGIHIQYFGAGTRLSVL.

The gene calls are TRBV29-1 and TRBJ2-1; 15 positions match TRBD2. The CDR3 consists of 15 residues. J lost 6 bases, V lost 7 bases, and 7 bases had no gene match. Germline V gene data show CDR1 as SQVTM and CDR2 as ANQGSEA. The CDR3 DNA reads as TGCAGCGGGGGCCGGACTAGCGGGAGGGCCAATGAGCAGTTCTTC. Its translation is CSGGRTSGRANEQFF.

The rearrangement uses TRBV27 and TRBJ2-1, with 8 bases that match TRBD1. Trimming took 7 bases from V and 4 from J; bases not matched to a gene: 9. CDR1 is MNHEY, CDR2 SMNVEV, per germline (reference sequence). This CDR3 is 15 amino acids long. The CDR3 sequence: CASIQGARGYNEQFF. CDR3 DNA: TGTGCCAGCATTCAGGGGGCTAGGGGATACAATGAGCAGTTCTTC.

V usage is TRBV7-2 and J usage is TRBJ1-1; D is uncertain. Trimming pared 1 base from V and 1 base from J, leaving 7 bases between. This CDR3 has 14 amino acids. Germline V gives CDR1 SGHTA, CDR2 FQGNSA. CDR3: CASSLVQQNTEAFF. CDR3 nucleotides: TGTGCCAGCAGCTTAGTACAGCAGAACACTGAAGCTTTCTTT.

The chain couples TRBV27 to TRBJ2-2, with 8 bases fitting TRBD2. Germline CDR1 reads MNHEY; CDR2 reads SMNVEV (reference sequence). The V and J ends lost 0 bases and 7 bases, in that order; junction bases with no gene match: 7. The CDR3 has 16 residues. The CDR3 coding sequence is TGTGCCAGCAGTTTATCTAGCGGGACCCTCGTCGGGGAGCTGTTTTTT. Protein sequence: CASSLSSGTLVGELFF.

The genes are TRBV23-1 and TRBJ2-1, with 10 positions matching TRBD1. TRBV23-1 has ORF status, its function being uncertain. J lost 6 bases, V lost 2 bases, and 10 bases had no gene match. CDR3 length: 17 amino acids. The DNA for the CDR3 is TGCGCCAGCAGTCAACCTCCGGGGACAGGGGCCCCCAATGAGCAGTTCTTC. This sequence encodes CASSQPPGTGAPNEQFF.

The J gene is TRBJ1-5, the V gene TRBV5-4; D possibly corresponds to TRBD1 (6 bases). V lost 0 bases to trimming and J lost 5 bases, with 6 bases between them. The CDR3 contains 13 residues. The germline gives CDR1 SGHNT, CDR2 YYREEE (reference sequence). CDR3 residues: CASSLDRDQPQHF. The CDR3 coding sequence is TGTGCCAGCAGCTTGGACAGGGATCAGCCCCAGCATTTT.

The chain couples TRBV15 to TRBJ1-5; D not certain. Germline CDR1 and CDR2: LNHNV and YYDKDF (reference sequence). This CDR3 has 15 residues. V gave up 0 bases and J gave up 4 bases, with 10 bases separating them. CDR3: CATSRDGQGNQPQHF. The CDR3 DNA reads TGTGCCACCAGCAGAGATGGGCAAGGTAATCAGCCCCAGCATTTT.

V is TRBV11-3 and J is TRBJ2-2; 10 nucleotides match TRBD1. Germline CDR1 and CDR2: SGHNT and YENEEA. V dropped 3 bases and J dropped 5; count of bases not matched to a gene: 6. The CDR3 covers 16 residues. This chain's CDR3 is CASSFGDRGRTGELFF. In nucleotides, the CDR3 is TGTGCCAGCAGCTTTGGGGACAGGGGCCGAACCGGGGAGCTGTTTTTT.

The chain is built from TRBV2 and TRBJ1-4; 9 bases are shared with TRBD1. V shed 5 bases, J shed 7 bases, and the junction held 8 bases outside the gene matches. Germline loops: CDR1 SNHLY, CDR2 FYNNEI. The CDR3 contains 15 residues. The CDR3 DNA reads as TGTGCCAGCAGTCCTAGGACAGGGGATCGTGAAAAACTGTTTTTT. Amino acids: CASSPRTGDREKLFF.

This clone showed up just a few times. The chain has TRBV6-2 or TRBV6-3 and TRBJ1-5; D is possibly TRBD1 (5 bases). Germline V gene lookup returns CDR1 MNHEY and CDR2 SVGEGT. This CDR3 contains 16 residues. Trimming removed 0 bases at V and 5 bases at J, with 14 bases between. In DNA form, the CDR3 reads TGTGCCAGCAGTTACTCGAAGTACGGGGGGGATCAGCCCCAGCATTTT. Translation gives CASSYSKYGGDQPQHF.

The chain recombines TRBV14 with TRBJ2-7; a possible D gene is TRBD1 (6 bases). Germline V lookup: CDR1 SGHDN, CDR2 FVKESK. The CDR3 is 12 amino acids. V was clipped by 6 bases and J by 6 bases, with 12 bases between them. The DNA of the CDR3 is TGTGCCAGCAGGAAACAGGGCGGCGAGCAGTACTTC. It translates to CASRKQGGEQYF.